The rows below give T cell receptor beta chains drawn from one sample of a study of blood T cell repertoires in COVID-19. Clones were sequenced by immunoSEQ multiplex PCR, and TCRdb holds only the in-frame ones, with some missing. Of tens of thousands of clones in the sample, 87% are singletons; the top ten hold 15%. Material: peripheral blood. These receptors all stem from a man aged 60-69 years with active COVID-19. CDR3s include the opening cysteine and the closing phenylalanine or tryptophan. D genes are given only for firm matches. Rows may omit the clone size; those that give it use once, few, many or a size class.

abundance	v_gene	j_gene	d_gene	CDR3nt	CDR3aa
NA	TRBV9	TRBJ2-1	NA	TGTGCCAGCAGCTCCACGGGGGACCAATACAATGAGCAGTTCTTC	CASSSTGDQYNEQFF
NA	TRBV6-5	TRBJ2-7	NA	TGTGCCAGCACCCGAGGAGGGGAGTTCGAGCAGTACTTC	CASTRGGEFEQYF
NA	TRBV3-1/TRBV3-2	TRBJ2-7	NA	TGTGCCAGCAGCCAAGTCTCGGTTAGTACAGGCGAGCAGTACTTC	CASSQVSVSTGEQYF
NA	TRBV19	TRBJ2-5	TRBD2	TGTGCCAGTAGCCCTGGACTAGCGGCTGGAGAGACCCAGTACTTC	CASSPGLAAGETQYF
NA	TRBV18	TRBJ2-7	TRBD1	TGTGCCAGCTCACCACCCGGGACAGAGGTCCTCTACGAGCAGTACTTC	CASSPPGTEVLYEQYF
NA	TRBV19	TRBJ2-7	NA	TGTGCCAGTAGTGGCCGGGACATCGTCTACGAGCAGTACTTC	CASSGRDIVYEQYF
NA	TRBV6-4	TRBJ2-7	TRBD1	TGTGCCAGCAGGGGGGGACAGGCCCTAACCTACGAGCAGTACTTC	CASRGGQALTYEQYF
NA	TRBV10-3	TRBJ1-1	NA	TGTGCCATCAGTGAGAGCACAGGAAGGAACACTGAAGCTTTCTTT	CAISESTGRNTEAFF
once	TRBV9	TRBJ2-2	TRBD2	TGTGCCAGCAGCGTCCCCACTAGCGGGGGTAACACCGGGGAGCTGTTTTTT	CASSVPTSGGNTGELFF
NA	TRBV5-5	TRBJ2-1	TRBD1	TGTGCCAGCAGCTTCATGGGACAGGGGTATGAGCAGTTCTTC	CASSFMGQGYEQFF
NA	TRBV27	TRBJ1-1	NA	TGTGCCAGCGCCAGACACGGAATGAACACTGAAGCTTTCTTT	CASARHGMNTEAFF
NA	TRBV5-4	TRBJ2-3	TRBD2	TGTGCCAGCAGCTTGCGGGGGGGCGGCACAGATACGCAGTATTTT	CASSLRGGGTDTQYF
once	TRBV25-1	TRBJ1-2	NA	TGTGCCAGCAGTGAAGGTGGCGGGGGGATATTTGGCTACACCTTC	CASSEGGGGIFGYTF
NA	TRBV7-2	TRBJ2-3	TRBD2	TGTGCCAGCAGCTTAGATACTAGAGCGGGGGGCACAGATACGCAGTATTTT	CASSLDTRAGGTDTQYF
NA	TRBV11-2	TRBJ2-7	NA	TGTGCCAGCAGCTTAGTCGACACCGGGGCCTACGAGCAGTACTTC	CASSLVDTGAYEQYF
NA	TRBV7-3	TRBJ2-2	NA	TGTGCCAGCAGCAGGGGAACCGGGGAGCTGTTTTTT	CASSRGTGELFF
once	TRBV4-3	TRBJ2-7	TRBD1	TGCGCCAGCAGCCAAGCGGCAGGGGGCCACGAGCAGTACTTC	CASSQAAGGHEQYF
NA	TRBV9	TRBJ2-2	TRBD1	TGTGCCAGCAGCGTACATACAGGGGAGAACACCGGGGAGCTGTTTTTT	CASSVHTGENTGELFF
few	TRBV24-1	TRBJ2-2	NA	TGTGCCACCAGTGAAGGAACCCGAGGGTTAACCGGGGAGCTGTTTTTT	CATSEGTRGLTGELFF
NA	TRBV28	TRBJ1-6	NA	TGTGCCAGCAGTTTACCTCAGGGCGCCTATAATTCACCCCTCCACTTT	CASSLPQGAYNSPLHF
NA	TRBV4-1	TRBJ1-3	NA	TGCGCCAGCAGCCCGAGGAGCTCTGGAAACACCATATATTTT	CASSPRSSGNTIYF
NA	TRBV18	TRBJ2-5	TRBD2	TGTGCCAGCTCACCAGGAGTGCTAGCGGGGGAGCCACAAGAGACCCAGTACTTC	CASSPGVLAGEPQETQYF
NA	TRBV4-3	TRBJ2-1	NA	TGCGCCAGCAGCCAAGAAAGGTCGGGCTACAGGGGTGGAGGGAATGAGCAGTTCTTC	CASSQERSGYRGGGNEQFF
NA	TRBV7-2	TRBJ2-2	NA	TGTGCCAGCAGCTTGGACACAGCGAACACCGGGGAGCTGTTTTTT	CASSLDTANTGELFF
NA	TRBV6-2/TRBV6-3	TRBJ2-1	NA	TGTGCCAGCAGCCCACTAGACTCCTACAATGAGCAGTTCTTC	CASSPLDSYNEQFF
NA	TRBV6-1	TRBJ1-2	NA	TGTGCCAGCAGTGAAGGAAGCAGGGCCTATGGCTACACCTTC	CASSEGSRAYGYTF
NA	TRBV7-6	TRBJ1-6	TRBD1	TGTGCCAGCAGCTTAGCCCCAGGGGGTGCGGGTAATTCACCCCTCCACTTT	CASSLAPGGAGNSPLHF
NA	TRBV27	TRBJ2-7	TRBD2	TGTGCCAGCAGTTTGATGGCGGGGGTCTACGAGCAGTACTTC	CASSLMAGVYEQYF
NA	TRBV30	TRBJ1-4	NA	TGTGCCTGTCCTCCCAGGGAGGGGGGTGAAAAACTGTTTTTT	CACPPREGGEKLFF
NA	TRBV18	TRBJ2-6	NA	TGTGCCAGCTCACCGACTAGGATGGAGGTCTCTGGGGCCAACGTCCTGACTTTC	CASSPTRMEVSGANVLTF